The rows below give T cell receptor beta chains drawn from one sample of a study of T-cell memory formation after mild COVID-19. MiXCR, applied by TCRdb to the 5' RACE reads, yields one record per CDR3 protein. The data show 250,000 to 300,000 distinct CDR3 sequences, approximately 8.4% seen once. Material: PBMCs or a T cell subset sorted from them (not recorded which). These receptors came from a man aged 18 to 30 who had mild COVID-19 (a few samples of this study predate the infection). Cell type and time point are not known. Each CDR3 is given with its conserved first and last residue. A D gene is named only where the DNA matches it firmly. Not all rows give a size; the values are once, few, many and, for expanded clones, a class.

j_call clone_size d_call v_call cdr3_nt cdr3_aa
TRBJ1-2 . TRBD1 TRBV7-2 TGTGCCAGCAGCTACGACAGGGGGCGCGTAGTCGGCTACACCTTC CASSYDRGRVVGYTF
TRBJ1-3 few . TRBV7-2 TGTGCCAGCAGCCAAGGGCAGGGAAACACCATATATTTT CASSQGQGNTIYF
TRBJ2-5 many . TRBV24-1 TGTGCCACCAGTGGAGGACCAGAGAAGGAGACCCAGTACTTC CATSGGPEKETQYF
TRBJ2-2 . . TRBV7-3 TGTGCCAGCAGCTTCCGGGGGCACGGGGGGCTGTTTTTT CASSFRGHGGLFF
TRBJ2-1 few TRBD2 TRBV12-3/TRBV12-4 TGTGCCAGTAGACGAAGAGGCGGGGGGCCTGGGTCCTACAATGAGCAGTTCTTC CASRRRGGGPGSYNEQFF
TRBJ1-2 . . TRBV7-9 TGTGCCAGCAGCCCCTCGACGACGGCTTATGGCTACACCTTC CASSPSTTAYGYTF
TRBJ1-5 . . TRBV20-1 TGCAGTGCTAGAGACAGGGATGTCCACCAGCCCCAGCATTTT CSARDRDVHQPQHF
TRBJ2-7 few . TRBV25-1 TGTGCCAGCAGTGAATGGGTCTCACCCGACGAGCAGTACTTC CASSEWVSPDEQYF
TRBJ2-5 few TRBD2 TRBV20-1 TGCAGTGCGACGGGCAGGGTGACACTAGCGGGGGGCGTCCCCTCCCCGCGTCAAGAGACCCAGTACTTC CSATGRVTLAGGVPSPRQETQYF
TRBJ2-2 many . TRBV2 TGTGCCAGCACCCAACCCCGGATGAAGATGAACACCGGGGAGCTGTTTTTT CASTQPRMKMNTGELFF
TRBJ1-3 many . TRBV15 TGTGCCACCAGCAGACCGAGCTCTGGAAACACCATATATTTT CATSRPSSGNTIYF
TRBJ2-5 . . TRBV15 TGTGCCACCAGCAGAGATGCGGAGACCCAGTACTTC CATSRDAETQYF
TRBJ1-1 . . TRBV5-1 TGCGCCAGCAGCTTGGGGGTCAGTGAGAACACTGAAGCTTTCTTT CASSLGVSENTEAFF
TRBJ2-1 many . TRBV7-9 TGTGCCAGCAGCCACCCCGACCCCGTGCCGTTCTTC CASSHPDPVPFF
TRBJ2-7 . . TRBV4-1 TGCGCCAGCAGCCAAGACGGGGCTCCCGAGCAGTACTTC CASSQDGAPEQYF
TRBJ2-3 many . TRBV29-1 TGCAGCGTTGACGTAGCTGCAGATACGCAGTATTTT CSVDVAADTQYF
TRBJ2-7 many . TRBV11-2 TGTGCCAGCAGCTTAGCCCCGGGGACAAGCTACGAGCAGTACTTC CASSLAPGTSYEQYF
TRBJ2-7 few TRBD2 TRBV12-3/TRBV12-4 TGTGCCAGCAGTTTGACTAGCGGGCAATACGAGCAGTACTTC CASSLTSGQYEQYF
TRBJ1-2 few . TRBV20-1 TGCAGTGCTAGGTCCCTGGTGAAGAGTCTCGGCTACACCTTC CSARSLVKSLGYTF
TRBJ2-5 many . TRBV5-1 TGTGCCAGCAGCTTAGGTGGGGGGCCCCAAGAGACCCAGTACTTC CASSLGGGPQETQYF
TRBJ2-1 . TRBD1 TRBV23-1 TGCGCCAGCGTGTCCGGGACAGGGAGATCGGGTGAGCAGTTCTTC CASVSGTGRSGEQFF
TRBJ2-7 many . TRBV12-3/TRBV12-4 TGTGCCAGCAGTTTACAGTCCTACGAGCAGTACTTC CASSLQSYEQYF
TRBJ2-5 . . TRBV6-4 TGTGCCAGCAGTGACTCCGCGGCGGGGACCCAGTACTTC CASSDSAAGTQYF
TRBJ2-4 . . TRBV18 TGTGCCAGCTCAACCTACAGACAGTATCTAGCCAAAAACATTCAGTACTTC CASSTYRQYLAKNIQYF